These 28 T cell receptor beta chains were all obtained from the same sample, sequenced in a study of T cell responses to AZD1222 COVID-19 vaccine. Produced via immunoSEQ multiplex PCR; TCRdb's table is partial and in-frame only. The sample has over 150,000 clones, almost 95% seen once. Sequences were derived from peripheral blood, sampled on day 0 of AZD1222 vaccination. The receptors shown here come from an adult in good health.

CDR3 loop: CASSLSALYGYTF. The CDR3 DNA is TGTGCCAGCAGTTTATCGGCACTCTATGGCTACACCTTC. V gene TRBV27 combines with J gene TRBJ1-2, with D hard to call. The CDR3 loop spans 13 amino acids. The V and J ends lost 0 bases and 4 bases respectively, with 6 bases between them. CDR1 is MNHEY, CDR2 SMNVEV, per germline (reference sequence).

The genes are TRBV6-6 and TRBJ1-1, with D unclear. The length of the CDR3 is 14 residues. With 4 bases removed from V and 4 bases from J, the gap between germline ends came to 13 bases. Germline V CDR1 and CDR2: MNHNY, SVGAGI (reference sequence). For the CDR3, the DNA is TGTGCCAGCAGTTTGATCGAGGGTAGCACTGAAGCTTTCTTT. This encodes CASSLIEGSTEAFF.

This chain connects TRBV7-9 to TRBJ2-1; 8 nucleotides line up with TRBD2. The germline V gene encodes CDR1 SEHNR and CDR2 FQNEAQ (reference sequence). The CDR3 runs to 16 residues. V shed 3 bases, J shed 8 bases, and the junction held 12 bases outside the gene matches. The CDR3 bases are TGTGCCAGCAGCTTTCGACAGCGGGAGTATGGAGATGAGCAGTTCTTC. It translates to CASSFRQREYGDEQFF.

The chain carries TRBV5-4 and TRBJ2-1, with TRBD1 matching over 7 bases. There are 16 residues in the CDR3. Per germline, CDR1 SGHNT and CDR2 YYREEE (reference sequence). Trimming cost V 0 bases and J 1 base; bases outside gene matches: 4. The CDR3 here is CASSLEGGASYNEQFF. The CDR3 nucleotides are TGTGCCAGCAGCTTGGAAGGGGGCGCGTCCTACAATGAGCAGTTCTTC.

The chain recombines TRBV19 with TRBJ1-1; 8 nucleotides align to TRBD1. V lost 5 bases to trimming and J lost 5 bases; unmatched junction nucleotides: 7. The CDR3 is 14 amino acids. In germline, CDR1 is LNHDA, CDR2 SQIVND (reference sequence). The CDR3 DNA is TGTGCCAGTAGTCGACAGGGGAGCCTTACTGAAGCTTTCTTT. Translation gives CASSRQGSLTEAFF.

The rearrangement joins TRBV7-9 to TRBJ1-1; 7 bases match TRBD1. After removal of 5 bases from V and 5 bases from J, the junction contained 5 bases not matched to a gene. The CDR3 spans 13 residues. Germline V gives CDR1 SEHNR, CDR2 FQNEAQ (reference sequence). The CDR3 nucleotides are TGTGCCAGCAGCATAACAGGGGATACTGAAGCTTTCTTT. Amino acid sequence: CASSITGDTEAFF.

This clone has a single count. This chain uses TRBV18 with TRBJ2-1; TRBD2 matches 12 bases. V lost 3 bases to trimming and J lost 6 bases; unmatched junction nucleotides: 6. The CDR3 totals 16 residues. From germline, CDR1 is KGHSH and CDR2 LQKENI. As DNA, the CDR3 is TGTGCCAGCTCACCGGTATCTAGCGGGAGGGCCAATGAGCAGTTCTTC. It is translated as CASSPVSSGRANEQFF.

This clone occurred a few times. The gene calls are TRBV2 and TRBJ1-5; D is uncertain. CDR1 and CDR2 (germline): SNHLY, FYNNEI. The V and J ends lost 6 bases and 3 bases respectively, with 9 bases between them. This CDR3 region has 13 residues. As DNA, the CDR3 is TGTGCCAGCAGGGTGGGCGCCAATCAGCCCCAGCATTTT. Encoded protein: CASRVGANQPQHF.

The rearrangement uses TRBV9 and TRBJ2-3; TRBD2 is a possible D gene (5 bases). The V gene lost 2 bases and the J gene lost 2 bases, with 12 bases spanning the gap. This CDR3 region has 15 residues. Germline V gene data show CDR1 as SGDLS and CDR2 as YYNGEE. Here the CDR3 DNA reads TGTGCCAGCAGCGTGACGGGATCCCCCACAGATACGCAGTATTTT. Translating it yields CASSVTGSPTDTQYF. The full variable domain, in which reference TRBV9 and TRBJ2-3 provide the parts outside the CDR3, is DSGVTQTPKHLITATGQRVTLRCSPRSGDLSVYWYQQSLDQGLQFLIQYYNGEERAKGNILERFSAQQFPDLHSELNLSSLELGDSALYFCASSVTGSPTDTQYFGPGTRLTVL.

The rearrangement joins TRBV4-1 to TRBJ2-7, with no clear D. V lost 6 bases and J 2 bases, leaving 14 bases between the germline ends. The CDR3 has 14 residues. Looked up from germline, CDR1 is MGHRA and CDR2 is YSYEKL. The CDR3 region is CASSPLDGTYEQYF. The CDR3 DNA reads TGCGCCAGCAGTCCTCTGGACGGAACCTACGAGCAGTACTTC.

This chain uses TRBV9 with TRBJ2-4, with TRBD1 matching over 7 bases. CDR1 and CDR2 (germline): SGDLS, YYNGEE. The CDR3 totals 18 residues. V shed 4 bases and J 0 bases; nucleotides not matched to a gene: 13. CDR3: CASSPPSSGTVAKNIQYF. In DNA form, the CDR3 reads TGTGCCAGCAGCCCACCCTCTTCCGGGACAGTAGCCAAAAACATTCAGTACTTC. Full variable domain (remainder filled in from reference TRBV9 and TRBJ2-4): DSGVTQTPKHLITATGQRVTLRCSPRSGDLSVYWYQQSLDQGLQFLIQYYNGEERAKGNILERFSAQQFPDLHSELNLSSLELGDSALYFCASSPPSSGTVAKNIQYFGAGTRLSVL.

CDR3 protein: CASRPGKDEQYV. The CDR3 DNA is TGCGCCAGCAGGCCAGGGAAGGACGAGCAGTACGTC. The V and J genes are TRBV5-1 and TRBJ2-7; D is possibly TRBD1 (5 bases). Germline V gene sequence: CDR1 SGHRS, CDR2 YFSETQ. V was trimmed by 5 bases and J by 5 bases, leaving 11 bases between them. The CDR3 has 12 residues.

The rearrangement joins TRBV4-1 to TRBJ2-2; 12 nucleotides match TRBD1. CDR3 size: 15 residues. The V gene end was trimmed by 3 bases and the J gene end by 7 bases; junction bases not matched to a gene: 3. Germline CDR1 reads MGHRA; CDR2 reads YSYEKL. This chain's CDR3 is CASSQGQGAGGELFF. In DNA, the CDR3 is TGCGCCAGCAGCCAGGGACAGGGGGCGGGCGGGGAGCTGTTTTTT.

V gene TRBV3-1 (or the pseudogene TRBV3-2) combines with J gene TRBJ1-3; D is unresolved. The germline V gene has CDR1 LGHDT and CDR2 YNNKEL (reference sequence). The CDR3 totals 13 residues. V dropped 1 base and J dropped 3 bases, with 4 bases sitting between them. CDR3 loop: CASSQVGGNTIYF. CDR3 sequence (DNA): TGTGCCAGCAGCCAAGTGGGTGGAAACACCATATATTTT.

The chain joins TRBV7-9 to TRBJ1-1; D perhaps matches TRBD1 (6 bases). Trimming removed 8 bases at V and 0 bases at J, with 10 bases between. Per the germline V gene, CDR1 is SEHNR and CDR2 is FQNEAQ (reference sequence). CDR3 length: 13 residues. CDR3 sequence: CASADSVNTEAFF. In DNA, the CDR3 is TGTGCCAGCGCGGACAGCGTGAACACTGAAGCTTTCTTT.

The genes are TRBV6-5 and TRBJ2-3; D unresolved. Germline V gives CDR1 MNHEY, CDR2 SVGAGI. The CDR3 totals 14 residues. Trimming left V 7 bases short and J 3 bases short, with 14 bases between. The CDR3 here is CASMMQILTDTQYF. The CDR3 DNA reads as TGTGCCAGCATGATGCAGATTCTTACAGATACGCAGTATTTT.

The chain couples TRBV5-6 to TRBJ2-7; D remains ambiguous. Germline values: CDR1 SGHDT, CDR2 YYEEEE. V shed 2 bases and J shed 7 bases, with 10 bases lying between them. The CDR3 sequence is 12 residues long. The CDR3 DNA is TGTGCCAGCAGCTTTAGAGAAAGAGAGCAGTACGTC. Amino acids: CASSFREREQYV.

This rearrangement joins TRBV30 to TRBJ2-2; D is perhaps TRBD2 (5 bases). This CDR3 comprises 14 residues. Germline CDR1 reads GTSNPN; CDR2 reads SVGIG (reference sequence). Between the trimmed V and J ends, which lost 7 bases and 0 bases, there was a span of 12 bases. CDR3 DNA: TGTGCCTCGAGGCGGGCCTCGAACACCGGGGAGCTGTTTTTT. It yields the protein CASRRASNTGELFF.

J is TRBJ2-2 and V is TRBV3-1 (or the pseudogene TRBV3-2), with D possibly matching TRBD1 (6 bases). The CDR3 has 19 residues. Trimming cost V 4 bases and J 3 bases, with 24 bases left between them. The germline CDR1 and CDR2 sequences are LGHDT and YNNKEL (reference sequence). The CDR3 is CASSLLFDGTKFYTGELFF. DNA of the CDR3: TGTGCCAGCAGCCTCCTTTTCGATGGGACAAAATTTTACACCGGGGAGCTGTTTTTT.

On this clone: Other DNA sequences from this sample encode an identical CDR3 as well. The chain employs TRBV3-1 (or the pseudogene TRBV3-2) and TRBJ1-5; D uncertain. Trimming left V 1 base short and J 4 bases short, with 8 bases between. The CDR3 length is 14 residues. Germline V gene lookup returns CDR1 LGHDT and CDR2 YNNKEL (reference sequence). The CDR3 DNA reads TGTGCCAGCAGCCAAGGGTCGGGGAATCAGCCCCAGCATTTT. It specifies CASSQGSGNQPQHF.

The chain combines TRBV6-2 or TRBV6-3 with TRBJ2-1; no reliable D call. CDR1 and CDR2 (germline): MNHEY, SVGEGT. The CDR3 length is 13 residues. V lost 2 bases and J lost 4, with 6 bases in between. CDR3 sequence (DNA): TGTGCCAGCAGTTACGCAGTTTACAATGAGCAGTTCTTC. It is translated as CASSYAVYNEQFF.

The V call is TRBV7-9, the J call TRBJ2-1, with 7 bases fitting TRBD1. Germline CDR1 is SEHNR and CDR2 is FQNEAQ (reference sequence). The length of the CDR3 is 12 residues. The trim removed 5 bases at V and 10 bases at J, leaving 5 bases unmatched. CDR3 in amino acids: CASSPSTGEQFF. CDR3 in DNA: TGTGCCAGCAGCCCTTCGACAGGGGAGCAGTTCTTC.

This chain joins TRBV27 and TRBJ1-4; TRBD1 might be the D (6 bases). CDR3 length: 14 amino acids. The V end was cut by 5 bases, the J end by 3 bases, with 10 bases between. Germline CDR1 MNHEY, CDR2 SMNVEV (reference sequence). CDR3 sequence (DNA): TGTGCCAGCAGTGGCAGGGGACCTAATGAAAAACTGTTTTTT. Encoded protein: CASSGRGPNEKLFF.

The chain carries TRBV25-1 and TRBJ1-1, with D maybe TRBD1 (6 bases). The V and J ends lost 8 bases and 3 bases respectively, with 10 bases between them. The CDR3 runs to 12 residues. The germline gives CDR1 MGHDK, CDR2 SYGVNS. As DNA, the CDR3 is TGTGCCAGCCAGGACAGAGACACTGAAGCTTTCTTT. It codes for CASQDRDTEAFF.

The J gene is TRBJ2-5, the V gene TRBV18, with no clear D. V lost 0 bases and J 1 base, leaving 6 bases between the germline ends. Germline assignment: CDR1 KGHSH and CDR2 LQKENI. The CDR3 is 14 amino acids. This CDR3 reads CASSPPAFQETQYF. DNA of the CDR3: TGTGCCAGCTCACCACCGGCATTCCAAGAGACCCAGTACTTC.

The J gene is TRBJ1-5, the V gene TRBV19; D remains ambiguous. Trimming took 1 base from V and 7 from J, leaving 8 bases between them. The germline V gene encodes CDR1 LNHDA and CDR2 SQIVND (reference sequence). CDR3 length: 13 amino acids. The CDR3 protein is CASSIGTEQPQHF. In DNA form, the CDR3 reads TGTGCCAGTAGTATAGGAACAGAACAGCCCCAGCATTTT. Together with reference TRBV19 and TRBJ1-5, the CDR3 gives the full variable domain: DGGITQSPKYLFRKEGQNVTLSCEQNLNHDAMYWYRQDPGQGLRLIYYSQIVNDFQKGDIAEGYSVSREKKESFPLTVTSAQKNPTAFYLCASSIGTEQPQHFGDGTRLSIL.

The chain recombines TRBV15 with TRBJ1-3; 7 positions agree with TRBD1. The germline gives CDR1 LNHNV, CDR2 YYDKDF (reference sequence). CDR3 length: 19 residues. Trimming removed 1 base from V and 0 bases from J; junction bases left unmatched: 12. The CDR3 nucleotides are TGTGCCACCAGCAGAGTGATGGGGACAGCCAGAACCTCTGGAAACACCATATATTTT. Residues: CATSRVMGTARTSGNTIYF.

The J gene is TRBJ1-3, the V gene TRBV9; no clear D. Germline values: CDR1 SGDLS, CDR2 YYNGEE. With 0 bases removed from V and 1 base from J, the gap between germline ends came to 11 bases. This CDR3 is built from 16 residues. DNA for the CDR3: TGTGCCAGCAGCGTAGGGATAGAGGGTTCTGGAAACACCATATATTTT. Its translation is CASSVGIEGSGNTIYF.